The present T cell receptor beta chain was sequenced within a study of blood T cell repertoires in COVID-19. The CDR3 is made up of 14 amino acids. CDR1 and CDR2 from the germline V gene are SNHLY and FYNNEI. V dropped 4 bases and J dropped 0; count of bases not matched to a gene: 0. Methods used by the authors: Reference gene primer amplification yielded estimated nucleated cell counts. The data were produced by immunoSEQ multiplex PCR, yet TCRdb's version contains in-frame clones alone and is incomplete. The V and J calls and clone size are taken from that table; D and trimming were inferred from the DNA. Seen here are around 39,000 clones, 75% to 85% observed once, and the top ten hold 13% to 15%.

The specimen was peripheral blood. This clonotype was sampled from an older woman with acute or convalescent COVID-19. The chain uses TRBV2 and TRBJ1-1; 9 bases are shared with TRBD1. CDR3: CASSGDRVNTEAFF. The CDR3 region has the DNA TGTGCCAGCAGTGGGGACAGGGTGAACACTGAAGCTTTCTTT.